This is a list of T cell receptor beta chains from one sample in a study of spatial heterogeneity in lung cancer. A single record per CDR3 protein comes from TCRdb applying MiXCR to the 5' RACE reads. The data hold about 90,000 distinct CDR3 sequences, with roughly 10% observed a single time. This sample comprised PBMCs, obtained at surgery. The receptors shown here come from a male donor with early-stage non-small cell lung cancer. Each CDR3 is given with its conserved first and last residue. D genes are given only for firm matches. Not all rows give a size; the values are once, few, many and, for expanded clones, a class.

>TRBJ1-2|TRBV7-3|-|TRBD1
CASSPSPGTGDGYTF
TGTGCCAGCAGCCCCTCGCCCGGGACAGGGGATGGCTACACCTTC
>TRBJ1-6|TRBV20-1|few|TRBD1
CSARDPRQGMLGSPLHF
TGCAGTGCTAGAGACCCTCGACAGGGGATGTTGGGTTCACCCCTCCACTTT
>TRBJ2-7|TRBV20-1|-|-
CSVWGPSSYEQYF
TGCAGTGTTTGGGGCCCGAGCTCCTACGAGCAGTACTTC
>TRBJ1-2|TRBV10-3|-|-
CAISGYGGSDGYGYTF
TGTGCCATCAGTGGGTACGGGGGAAGTGATGGCTATGGCTACACCTTC
>TRBJ2-7|TRBV28|-|TRBD2
CASSVYSGRASYEQYF
TGTGCCAGCAGTGTATATAGCGGGAGGGCCTCCTACGAGCAGTACTTC
>TRBJ2-1|TRBV5-1|few|TRBD1
CASSLGQGSFDEQFF
TGCGCCAGCAGCTTGGGACAGGGAAGTTTCGATGAGCAGTTCTTC
>TRBJ2-5|TRBV5-1|-|TRBD2
CASSDGLAGPQETQYF
TGCGCCAGCAGCGACGGACTAGCGGGGCCTCAAGAGACCCAGTACTTC
>TRBJ2-1|TRBV4-1|-|TRBD2
CASSQIAGRVDNEQFF
TGCGCCAGCAGCCAAATAGCGGGAAGGGTAGACAATGAGCAGTTCTTC
>TRBJ2-6|TRBV5-1|-|TRBD1
CASSPPGQSSGANVLTF
TGCGCCAGCAGCCCCCCGGGACAGAGCTCTGGGGCCAACGTCCTGACTTTC
>TRBJ2-7|TRBV7-6|few|-
CASSGRDNSYEQYF
TGTGCCAGCAGCGGTAGGGACAACTCCTACGAGCAGTACTTC
>TRBJ1-2|TRBV7-2|-|TRBD1
CASSLAAPGTAYGYTF
TGTGCCAGCAGCTTAGCAGCCCCCGGGACAGCCTATGGCTACACCTTC